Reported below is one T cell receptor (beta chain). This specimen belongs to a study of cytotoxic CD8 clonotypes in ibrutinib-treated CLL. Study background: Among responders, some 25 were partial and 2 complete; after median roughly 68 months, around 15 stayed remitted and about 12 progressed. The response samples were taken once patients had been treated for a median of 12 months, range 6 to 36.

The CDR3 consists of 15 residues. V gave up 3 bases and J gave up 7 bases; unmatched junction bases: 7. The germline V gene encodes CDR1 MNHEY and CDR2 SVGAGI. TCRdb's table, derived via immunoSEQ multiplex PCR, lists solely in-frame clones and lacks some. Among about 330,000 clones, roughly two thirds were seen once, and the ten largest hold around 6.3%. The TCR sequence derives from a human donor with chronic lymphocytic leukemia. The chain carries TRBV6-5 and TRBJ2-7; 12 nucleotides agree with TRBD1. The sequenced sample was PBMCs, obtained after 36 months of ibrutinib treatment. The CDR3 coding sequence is TGTGCCAGCAGTTATACGGGACAGGGGGCGGAAGAGCAGTACTTC. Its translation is CASSYTGQGAEEQYF.